Sequencing of this T cell receptor (beta chain) was carried out in a study of control samples from healthy donors and cancer patients. V lost 5 bases and J lost 3, with 16 bases in between. The CDR3 extends over 15 amino acids. Per germline, CDR1 SGHTA and CDR2 FQGNSA. TCRdb keeps only in-frame clones here, not all; method: immunoSEQ multiplex PCR. The profile shows about 120,000 clones, around 89% of them singletons. The clonotype comes from a woman in her sixties or seventies in good health. Input material: blood. The chain combines TRBV7-2 with TRBJ2-5; no clear D. CDR3 in DNA: TGTGCCAGCAGCCCGACCATACCGCAAAAAGAGACCCAGTACTTC. It codes for CASSPTIPQKETQYF.